These 24 T cell receptor beta chains share one sample of origin, sequenced in a study of shared clonotypes between healthy human individuals. CD45RO negativity and positive selection for CCR7 defined naive CD8 cells, a population that excluded terminally differentiated effector memory CD45RA+ cells. The protocol was immunoSEQ multiplex PCR, while the TCRdb copy is restricted to in-frame clones and leaves out a portion. The sample lists approximately 2,000,000 clones; just under 95% were seen once. Specimen: naive CD8+ T cells from PBMCs. These receptor sequences come from a man between 18 and 29 years old in good health. Some clones in this sample may be carry-over from other donors' samples.

The gene calls are TRBV27 and TRBJ2-3; TRBD1 aligns across 10 bases. The J segment lost 8 bases and the V segment lost 8 bases, leaving 13 bases of the junction unmatched. This CDR3 comprises 15 residues. The V gene's germline CDR1 is MNHEY and CDR2 SMNVEV (reference sequence). The CDR3 region is CASGKTGTGDGTQYF. DNA for the CDR3: TGTGCCAGCGGGAAGACCGGGACAGGGGATGGTACGCAGTATTTT.

V is TRBV27 and J is TRBJ2-2, with 9 bases matching TRBD1. Per the germline V gene, CDR1 is MNHEY and CDR2 is SMNVEV (reference sequence). The CDR3 has 16 residues. The J segment lost 4 bases and the V segment lost 3 bases, leaving 6 bases of the junction unmatched. DNA of the CDR3: TGTGCCAGCAGTTTGGAAGGGACAGGGCGCACCGGGGAGCTGTTTTTT. Its protein product is CASSLEGTGRTGELFF.

The chain carries TRBV5-6 and TRBJ1-5; 8 bases are a match to TRBD1. CDR3 length: 16 residues. J was trimmed by 4 bases and V by 3 bases; bases with no gene match: 9. Germline V gene lookup returns CDR1 SGHDT and CDR2 YYEEEE. The DNA of the CDR3 is TGTGCCAGCAGCTCGTCGACAGGGGTTCAGAATCAGCCCCAGCATTTT. It codes for CASSSSTGVQNQPQHF.

The chain is built from TRBV4-1 and TRBJ2-1, with D perhaps being TRBD1 or TRBD2 (5 bases each). The germline V gene encodes CDR1 MGHRA and CDR2 YSYEKL. This CDR3 is built from 17 residues. Trimming stripped 1 base from V and 2 bases from J, with 15 bases between. The CDR3 reads CASSQVFGTSTYNEQFF. CDR3 DNA: TGCGCCAGCAGCCAAGTTTTCGGGACCTCTACCTACAATGAGCAGTTCTTC.

V is TRBV6-1 and J is TRBJ2-3; D ambiguous. Germline CDR1 reads MNHNS; CDR2 reads SASEGT. Trimming shortened V by 4 bases and J by 6 bases, and 8 bases separated the two germline ends. The CDR3 sequence is 12 residues long. The CDR3 DNA reads as TGTGCCAGCAGTGCAAAGGTGGATACGCAGTATTTT. Translating it yields CASSAKVDTQYF.

J is TRBJ2-1 and V is TRBV15; 8 nucleotides agree with TRBD2. The CDR3 runs to 16 residues. Unmatched junction bases numbered 14, after V lost 6 bases and J lost 7 bases. Per germline, CDR1 LNHNV and CDR2 YYDKDF (reference sequence). The CDR3 region has the DNA TGTGCCACCAGGAGCTGGCGGGAGGTTTTCGCGAATGAGCAGTTCTTC. This codes for CATRSWREVFANEQFF.

V is TRBV30 and J is TRBJ1-2, with 8 bases matching TRBD1. Germline CDR1 is GTSNPN and CDR2 is SVGIG (reference sequence). The J segment lost 8 bases and the V segment lost 0 bases, leaving 8 bases of the junction unmatched. This CDR3 spans 14 amino acids. The CDR3 sequence: CAWSVRQGAKGYTF. The CDR3 region has the DNA TGTGCCTGGAGTGTAAGGCAGGGGGCGAAGGGCTACACCTTC.

V and J are TRBV7-9 and TRBJ2-3, with D uncertain. The germline V gene encodes CDR1 SEHNR and CDR2 FQNEAQ (reference sequence). Deletions cut 10 bases from V and 0 bases from J, with 17 bases between. The length of the CDR3 is 15 residues. CDR3: CATQPPGISTDTQYF. In DNA form, the CDR3 reads TGTGCCACGCAACCTCCGGGTATCAGCACAGATACGCAGTATTTT.

This clone was observed once. The chain combines TRBV5-8 with TRBJ2-1, with 8 bases that match TRBD2. V was pared by 2 bases and J by 7 bases, with 5 bases of the junction left unmatched. The CDR3 consists of 14 residues. CDR1 is SGHTS, CDR2 YDEGEE, per germline. Here the CDR3 DNA reads TGTGCCAGCAGCTTCAAGCGGGAGTGGAATGAGCAGTTCTTC. It encodes CASSFKREWNEQFF.

The table lists this clone with a few counts. This sequence joins TRBV19 and TRBJ1-5; D unclear. Per the germline V gene, CDR1 is LNHDA and CDR2 is SQIVND (reference sequence). This CDR3 region has 15 residues. Trimming shortened V by 3 bases and J by 7 bases, and 16 bases separated the two germline ends. The CDR3 region has the DNA TGTGCCAGTAGTATTCAGAGCCAGCCCGGGCAGCCCCAGCATTTT. Amino acid sequence: CASSIQSQPGQPQHF.

V is TRBV29-1 and J is TRBJ2-1; D might be TRBD2 (5 bases). CDR1 and CDR2 from the germline V gene are SQVTM and ANQGSEA. The CDR3 is 15 amino acids. V was pared by 7 bases and J by 7 bases, with 23 bases between. The CDR3 spells CSGRDKRKSPNEQFF. In DNA, the CDR3 is TGCAGCGGCCGGGATAAGCGGAAATCACCGAATGAGCAGTTCTTC.

The V gene is TRBV7-2, the J gene TRBJ2-3, with 12 bases identical to TRBD2. CDR3 length: 18 amino acids. In germline, CDR1 is SGHTA, CDR2 FQGNSA. V lost 5 bases to trimming and J lost 0 bases; unmatched junction nucleotides: 9. The CDR3 region has the DNA TGTGCCAGCAGCGACGGGACTAGCGGGTCTCGTAGCACAGATACGCAGTATTTT. Its translation is CASSDGTSGSRSTDTQYF. Supplemented by reference TRBV7-2 and TRBJ2-3, the full variable domain reads GAGVSQSPSNKVTEKGKDVELRCDPISGHTALYWYRQSLGQGLEFLIYFQGNSAPDKSGLPSDRFSAERTGGSVSTLTIQRTQQEDSAVYLCASSDGTSGSRSTDTQYFGPGTRLTVL.

The chain uses TRBV15 and TRBJ2-7; 8 nucleotides line up with TRBD2. The CDR3 runs 16 residues. CDR1 is LNHNV, CDR2 YYDKDF, per germline (reference sequence). V shed 1 base and J 6 bases; nucleotides not matched to a gene: 11. CDR3 residues: CATSRGAGGAGAEQYF. CDR3 DNA: TGTGCCACCAGCAGAGGGGCGGGAGGAGCGGGCGCCGAGCAGTACTTC.

The rearrangement joins TRBV12-5 to TRBJ2-1; 10 bases line up with TRBD2. The V segment lost 5 bases and the J segment 8 bases; nucleotides outside the gene matches: 6. This CDR3 comprises 14 residues. Germline CDR1 and CDR2: LGHNT and FRNRAP. The chain's CDR3 is CASGPGTSVHEQFF. CDR3 DNA sequence: TGTGCTAGTGGTCCTGGGACTAGCGTTCATGAGCAGTTCTTC.

The chain combines TRBV19 with TRBJ2-2, with D perhaps given as TRBD1 or TRBD2 (5 bases each). Germline V lookup: CDR1 LNHDA, CDR2 SQIVND (reference sequence). The CDR3 runs to 13 residues. Trimming removed 6 bases from V and 7 bases from J, with 12 bases in between. CDR3 in DNA: TGTGCCAGTAGCCCATGGGGGAGCGGGGAGCTGTTTTTT. Translation: CASSPWGSGELFF.

The chain is built from TRBV27 and TRBJ2-1, with TRBD2 matching 7 bases. With V trimmed by 6 bases and J by 3 bases, 8 bases remained unmatched. The germline V gene encodes CDR1 MNHEY and CDR2 SMNVEV (reference sequence). The CDR3 contains 15 residues. The CDR3 loop is CASRLSAGFYNEQFF. CDR3 bases: TGTGCCAGCAGACTGTCAGCGGGATTCTACAATGAGCAGTTCTTC.

The chain carries TRBV7-9 and TRBJ2-7, with 7 bases identical to TRBD2. Trimming cost V 5 bases and J 0 bases; bases outside gene matches: 19. The CDR3 consists of 19 residues. Germline CDR1 SEHNR, CDR2 FQNEAQ (reference sequence). For the CDR3, the DNA is TGTGCCAGCAGCCCCCGGGATTCTAGCGGAGCACTCAGCTCCTACGAGCAGTACTTC. Protein product: CASSPRDSSGALSSYEQYF. Using reference TRBV7-9 and TRBJ2-7 for the parts outside the CDR3, the full variable domain is DTGVSQNPRHKITKRGQNVTFRCDPISEHNRLYWYRQTLGQGPEFLTYFQNEAQLEKSRLLSDRFSAERPKGSFSTLEIQRTEQGDSAMYLCASSPRDSSGALSSYEQYFGPGTRLTVT.

The J gene is TRBJ2-7, the V gene TRBV11-2; 8 bases match TRBD1. V lost 1 base and J lost 4; bases outside the gene matches: 9. This CDR3 region has 16 residues. Per the germline V gene, CDR1 is SGHAT and CDR2 is FQNNGV. In nucleotides, the CDR3 is TGTGCCAGCAGCTTAGGCCGGGGACAGGAAGGGTACGAGCAGTACTTC. It specifies CASSLGRGQEGYEQYF.

The chain carries TRBV7-3 and TRBJ2-3; tentatively, D is TRBD1 (5 bases). This CDR3 has 16 amino acids. Trimming took off 5 bases at V and 0 bases at J, with 15 bases between the two ends. Germline CDR1 and CDR2: SGHTA and FQGTGA. The chain's CDR3 is CASSKGSATSTDTQYF. The CDR3 DNA sequence: TGTGCCAGCAGCAAGGGGTCGGCCACGAGCACAGATACGCAGTATTTT.

A remark on this clone: Other DNA variants within this sample encode the same CDR3. The chain combines TRBV7-9 with TRBJ1-2; D might be TRBD1 (6 bases). V was shortened by 1 base and J by 4 bases, with 7 bases between the two germline ends. The CDR3 has 13 residues. CDR1 is SEHNR, CDR2 FQNEAQ, per germline (reference sequence). This chain's CDR3 is CASSLGTAYGYTF. Here the CDR3 DNA reads TGTGCCAGCAGCTTAGGGACAGCCTATGGCTACACCTTC.

Points on this clone: This sample also contains other DNA sequences that code for the same CDR3. This chain joins TRBV6-6 and TRBJ2-7, with D uncertain. Trimming stripped 2 bases from V and 0 bases from J, with 8 bases between. The CDR3 runs 14 residues. CDR1 is MNHNY and CDR2 is SVGAGI in the germline V gene (reference sequence). CDR3 coding DNA: TGTGCCAGCAGTTACGGGGATAGCTCCTACGAGCAGTACTTC. Translated, it gives CASSYGDSSYEQYF.

The chain joins TRBV6-5 to TRBJ2-7; possibly TRBD1 for D (5 bases). The V gene lost 0 bases and the J gene lost 7 bases, with 10 bases spanning the gap. The CDR3 consists of 13 residues. CDR1 and CDR2 from the germline V gene are MNHEY and SVGAGI. The CDR3 loop reads CASSYSSRVEQYF. CDR3 nucleotides: TGTGCCAGCAGTTACTCGAGCAGGGTAGAGCAGTACTTC.

The chain couples TRBV7-9 to TRBJ1-2, with D possibly matching TRBD1 (6 bases). Per germline, CDR1 SEHNR and CDR2 FQNEAQ (reference sequence). V was clipped by 0 bases and J by 2 bases, with 16 bases between them. The CDR3 loop spans 17 amino acids. CDR3 in amino acids: CASSLAQGGQSNYGYTF. CDR3 nucleotides: TGTGCCAGCAGCTTAGCACAGGGAGGACAGAGCAACTATGGCTACACCTTC.

The count of this clone is one. V usage is TRBV7-8 and J usage is TRBJ2-3; the match to TRBD1 covers 8 bases. CDR1 is SGHVS and CDR2 is FQNEAQ in the germline V gene. The CDR3 extends over 16 amino acids. Trimming at V came to 4 bases and at J to 4 bases, leaving 10 bases not matched to a gene. CDR3 sequence: CASSWTGFIVADTQYF. CDR3 in DNA: TGTGCCAGCAGCTGGACAGGGTTCATAGTTGCAGATACGCAGTATTTT.